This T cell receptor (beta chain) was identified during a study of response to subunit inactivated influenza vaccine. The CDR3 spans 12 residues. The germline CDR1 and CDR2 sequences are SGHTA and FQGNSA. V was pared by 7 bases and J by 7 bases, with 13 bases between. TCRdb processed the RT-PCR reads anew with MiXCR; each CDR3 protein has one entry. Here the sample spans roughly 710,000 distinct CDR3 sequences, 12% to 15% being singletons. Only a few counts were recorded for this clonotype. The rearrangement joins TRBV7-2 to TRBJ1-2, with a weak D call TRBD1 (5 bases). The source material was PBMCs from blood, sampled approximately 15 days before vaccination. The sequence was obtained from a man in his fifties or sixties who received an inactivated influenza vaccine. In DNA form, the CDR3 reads TGTGCCAGCACCCCAGGGCTAGGTGGCTACACCTTC. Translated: CASTPGLGGYTF. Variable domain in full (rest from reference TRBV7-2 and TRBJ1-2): GAGVSQSPSNKVTEKGKDVELRCDPISGHTALYWYRQSLGQGLEFLIYFQGNSAPDKSGLPSDRFSAERTGGSVSTLTIQRTQQEDSAVYLCASTPGLGGYTFGSGTRLTVV.